This T cell receptor beta chain originates from a study of blood T cell repertoires in COVID-19. Turning to the study itself: The United States, Italy and Spain provided the acute and convalescent COVID-19 samples. Sample material is recorded as cDNA or gDNA derived from T cells, B-cell-depleted T cells, or PBMCs.

The CDR3 length is 14 residues. The J segment lost 2 bases and the V segment lost 6 bases, leaving 3 bases of the junction unmatched. Germline values: CDR1 LGHNT, CDR2 FRNRAP. Allocation to cohorts depended on clinical history reported by the participants. In the original workflow: Amplification with reference gene primers provided the estimates of nucleated cell counts. Profiling relied on immunoSEQ multiplex PCR, and the TCRdb table lists in-frame clones only, not all of them. V, J and clone size are taken as reported in that table, and D and trimming were inferred from the DNA itself. The sample consists of more than 200,000 clones, more than 80% of them appearing once.

This rearrangement joins TRBV12-5 to TRBJ1-5; TRBD1 matches 8 bases. This TCR came from a man aged 55 to 69 who had recovered from COVID-19. The sample taken for sequencing was PBMCs or T cells enriched from blood (not recorded which). This CDR3 is CASGVGQGNQPQHF. The CDR3 bases are TGTGCTAGTGGAGTGGGACAGGGCAATCAGCCCCAGCATTTT.